This is a list of T cell receptor beta chains from one sample in a study of shared clonotypes between healthy human individuals. The data were produced by immunoSEQ multiplex PCR, yet TCRdb's version contains in-frame clones alone and is incomplete. The data hold approximately 1.4 million clones, with 95% to 99% observed a single time. Material: naive CD4+ T cells sorted from blood. All receptors derive from a man aged 25 to 40 in good health. CDR3s include the opening cysteine and the closing phenylalanine or tryptophan. A D gene is named only where the DNA matches it firmly. Clone size, where shown, is once, few, many, or a class for clones that have expanded.

j_call: TRBJ1-1
clone_size: -
d_call: -
v_call: TRBV15
cdr3_nt: TGTGCCACCAGCAGGGGAGGGCGTGATGGGACTGAAGCTTTCTTT
cdr3_aa: CATSRGGRDGTEAFF

j_call: TRBJ2-1
clone_size: -
d_call: TRBD1
v_call: TRBV7-3
cdr3_nt: TGTGCCAGCAGCTGGGACAGGTACAATGAGCAGTTCTTC
cdr3_aa: CASSWDRYNEQFF

j_call: TRBJ2-5
clone_size: -
d_call: TRBD2
v_call: TRBV5-1
cdr3_nt: TGCGCCAGCAGCTTGGGTTTAGCGGGAGGGCAAGAGACCCAGTACTTC
cdr3_aa: CASSLGLAGGQETQYF

j_call: TRBJ1-2
clone_size: -
d_call: TRBD1
v_call: TRBV7-6
cdr3_nt: TGTGCCAGCAGCTTGGGACAGGGGGCTAACTATGGCTACACCTTC
cdr3_aa: CASSLGQGANYGYTF

j_call: TRBJ2-2
clone_size: -
d_call: -
v_call: TRBV4-3
cdr3_nt: TGCGCCAGCAGCCAAGCCCGGGTAACCGGGGAGCTGTTTTTT
cdr3_aa: CASSQARVTGELFF

j_call: TRBJ2-2
clone_size: -
d_call: -
v_call: TRBV6-1
cdr3_nt: TGTGCCAGCAGTGAAGTGGGTGGGAGTTGGGCCGGGGAGCTGTTTTTT
cdr3_aa: CASSEVGGSWAGELFF

j_call: TRBJ2-3
clone_size: -
d_call: -
v_call: TRBV11-2
cdr3_nt: TGTGCCAGCAGCTTAGATCTCGAAAATACGCAGTATTTT
cdr3_aa: CASSLDLENTQYF

j_call: TRBJ1-2
clone_size: -
d_call: TRBD1
v_call: TRBV5-1
cdr3_nt: TGCGCCAGCAGGCCTTTGACAGGGGGGAATGGCTACACCTTC
cdr3_aa: CASRPLTGGNGYTF

j_call: TRBJ1-5
clone_size: -
d_call: TRBD1
v_call: TRBV7-8
cdr3_nt: TGTGCCAGCAGCCAACTACAGGGGAATCAGCCCCAGCATTTT
cdr3_aa: CASSQLQGNQPQHF

j_call: TRBJ1-2
clone_size: -
d_call: -
v_call: TRBV29-1
cdr3_nt: TGCAGCGTTGAATTGCCAGGGCTTGGAACTAACTATGGCTACACCTTC
cdr3_aa: CSVELPGLGTNYGYTF

j_call: TRBJ2-2
clone_size: -
d_call: -
v_call: TRBV4-1
cdr3_nt: TGCGCCAGCAGCCCGCGGGACAGGAACACCGGGGAGCTGTTTTTT
cdr3_aa: CASSPRDRNTGELFF

j_call: TRBJ2-1
clone_size: -
d_call: TRBD2
v_call: TRBV25-1
cdr3_nt: TGTGCCACCCAAGCGGGAATATACAATGAGCAGTTCTTC
cdr3_aa: CATQAGIYNEQFF

j_call: TRBJ1-3
clone_size: once
d_call: -
v_call: TRBV11-2
cdr3_nt: TGTGCCAGCAGCTCAGCGGGGACTGGAAACACCATATATTTT
cdr3_aa: CASSSAGTGNTIYF

j_call: TRBJ2-5
clone_size: -
d_call: TRBD2
v_call: TRBV5-1
cdr3_nt: TGCGCCAGCAGCTGGGACAGTGGACTAGCGGGGATCCAAGAGACCCAGTACTTC
cdr3_aa: CASSWDSGLAGIQETQYF

j_call: TRBJ2-2
clone_size: -
d_call: TRBD2
v_call: TRBV18
cdr3_nt: TGTGCCAGCTCATCAACTAGCGGGGCCACGAACACCGGGGAGCTGTTTTTT
cdr3_aa: CASSSTSGATNTGELFF

j_call: TRBJ2-5
clone_size: -
d_call: -
v_call: TRBV28
cdr3_nt: TGTGCCAGCAGTTTCGGCACGACACGGGGCCAAGAGACCCAGTACTTC
cdr3_aa: CASSFGTTRGQETQYF

j_call: TRBJ2-3
clone_size: -
d_call: TRBD1
v_call: TRBV7-9
cdr3_nt: TGTGCCAGCAGCTTAGGGACAGGGAGCACAGATACGCAGTATTTT
cdr3_aa: CASSLGTGSTDTQYF

j_call: TRBJ1-3
clone_size: -
d_call: -
v_call: TRBV10-3
cdr3_nt: TGTGCCATCAGTGATTACGGGACTGGAAACACCATATATTTT
cdr3_aa: CAISDYGTGNTIYF

j_call: TRBJ2-7
clone_size: -
d_call: TRBD2
v_call: TRBV27
cdr3_nt: TGTGCCAGCGGGTACGGGAGGCAGGCCCACGAGCAGTACTTC
cdr3_aa: CASGYGRQAHEQYF

j_call: TRBJ2-3
clone_size: -
d_call: -
v_call: TRBV11-2
cdr3_nt: TGTGCCAGCAGCTTAGGGCTTTATCCCGCAGATACGCAGTATTTT
cdr3_aa: CASSLGLYPADTQYF

j_call: TRBJ1-1
clone_size: -
d_call: -
v_call: TRBV6-5
cdr3_nt: TGTGCCAGCAAACGGGAGCTGGAGGACACTGAAGCTTTCTTT
cdr3_aa: CASKRELEDTEAFF

j_call: TRBJ2-3
clone_size: -
d_call: -
v_call: TRBV4-2
cdr3_nt: TGTGCCAGCAGCCCTGTCCCGGGACTGTTATCGGATACGCAGTATTTT
cdr3_aa: CASSPVPGLLSDTQYF

j_call: TRBJ1-1
clone_size: -
d_call: -
v_call: TRBV6-6
cdr3_nt: TGTGCCAGTTCGAAGTCCGGGACTCAAGCTTTCTTT
cdr3_aa: CASSKSGTQAFF

j_call: TRBJ2-3
clone_size: -
d_call: -
v_call: TRBV6-5
cdr3_nt: TGTGCCAGCAGTGAGACAGTCACAGATACGCAGTATTTT
cdr3_aa: CASSETVTDTQYF

j_call: TRBJ1-5
clone_size: once
d_call: -
v_call: TRBV7-2
cdr3_nt: TGTGCCAGCAGCGGACAGTCGGGGAGCAGCAATCAGCCCCAGCATTTT
cdr3_aa: CASSGQSGSSNQPQHF

j_call: TRBJ1-4
clone_size: -
d_call: TRBD1
v_call: TRBV5-6
cdr3_nt: TGTGCCAGCAGCCTTGACAGGGGGAACGAAAAACTGTTTTTT
cdr3_aa: CASSLDRGNEKLFF

j_call: TRBJ1-3
clone_size: -
d_call: -
v_call: TRBV10-1
cdr3_nt: TGCGCCAGCAGGGGGCGGTCGGGGGCTGGAAACACCATATATTTT
cdr3_aa: CASRGRSGAGNTIYF

j_call: TRBJ2-1
clone_size: -
d_call: -
v_call: TRBV9
cdr3_nt: TGTGCCAGCAGCGTGGCGGGCTCAGGTGAGCAGTTCTTC
cdr3_aa: CASSVAGSGEQFF

j_call: TRBJ2-1
clone_size: -
d_call: TRBD2
v_call: TRBV6-1
cdr3_nt: TGTGCCAGCCGTCCTGGGGGGACTACTCACAATGAGCAGTTCTTC
cdr3_aa: CASRPGGTTHNEQFF

j_call: TRBJ2-7
clone_size: -
d_call: -
v_call: TRBV7-2
cdr3_nt: TGTGCCAGCAGTTTAGCCGGGACTGAACGGTACTTC
cdr3_aa: CASSLAGTERYF

j_call: TRBJ2-5
clone_size: -
d_call: TRBD2
v_call: TRBV28
cdr3_nt: TGTGCCAGCAGTTTAATTCCCGGACTAGCTCCAGAGACCCAGTACTTC
cdr3_aa: CASSLIPGLAPETQYF

j_call: TRBJ2-7
clone_size: -
d_call: -
v_call: TRBV19
cdr3_nt: TGTGCCAGTAATAACGGGAGAGGGTACGAGCAGTACTTC
cdr3_aa: CASNNGRGYEQYF

j_call: TRBJ1-2
clone_size: -
d_call: -
v_call: TRBV19
cdr3_nt: TGTGCCAGTACCTTGGCCGGGGATGTCACGTATGGCTACACCTTC
cdr3_aa: CASTLAGDVTYGYTF

j_call: TRBJ2-2
clone_size: once
d_call: TRBD2
v_call: TRBV7-2
cdr3_nt: TGTGCCAGCAGCCCAAGGACTAGCGGGAGTGGAGGGGAGCTGTTTTTT
cdr3_aa: CASSPRTSGSGGELFF

j_call: TRBJ2-1
clone_size: -
d_call: TRBD2
v_call: TRBV7-9
cdr3_nt: TGTGCCAGCAGCCCAGTAGCGGGAGGACCTTACAATGAGCAGTTCTTC
cdr3_aa: CASSPVAGGPYNEQFF

j_call: TRBJ2-7
clone_size: -
d_call: -
v_call: TRBV2
cdr3_nt: TGTGCCAGCAGCCCTTTTATAGAAGAGCAGTACTTC
cdr3_aa: CASSPFIEEQYF

j_call: TRBJ1-4
clone_size: -
d_call: -
v_call: TRBV9
cdr3_nt: TGTGCCAGCAGCGTAGGGATGTTACGTTTCGAAAAACTGTTTTTT
cdr3_aa: CASSVGMLRFEKLFF